A selection of T cell receptor beta chains follows, all from one sample in a study of T-cell memory formation after mild COVID-19. TCRdb passed the 5' RACE reads through MiXCR, listing each CDR3 protein once. The sample carries fewer than 350,000 distinct CDR3 sequences, approximately 8% recorded once. The sample consisted of PBMCs or a T cell subset sorted from them (not recorded which). These receptors originate from a man younger than 35 who had mild COVID-19 (a few samples of this study predate the infection). Cell type and time point are not known. CDR3s include the opening cysteine and the closing phenylalanine or tryptophan. Fields, in order: clone size, D gene, J gene, V gene, CDR3 DNA, CDR3 protein. D genes are given only for firm matches. Size values are once, few and many counts, or a class for expanded clones, and some rows have none.

few	.	TRBJ1-2	TRBV7-9	TGTGCCAGCCGCAGGGAGGGTGGCTACACCTTC	CASRREGGYTF
.	.	TRBJ2-3	TRBV20-1	TGCAGTGCTCCCCGTGGGGGAAGGACAGATACGCAGTATTTT	CSAPRGGRTDTQYF
many	TRBD1	TRBJ1-6	TRBV4-3	TGCGCCAGCAGCTTGGGGACAGGGGACTACTCACCCCTCCACTTT	CASSLGTGDYSPLHF
.	.	TRBJ2-5	TRBV12-3/TRBV12-4	TGTGCCAGCAGTTTCTGGGGGGTCGGCGAGACCCAGTACTTC	CASSFWGVGETQYF
many	TRBD1	TRBJ2-1	TRBV19	TGTGCCAGTAGTATAGGGACAGGGGCCTACAATGAGCAGTTCTTC	CASSIGTGAYNEQFF
many	TRBD1	TRBJ2-2	TRBV7-8	TGTGCCAGCAGTTCCCCGGGACAGGGAAACACCGGGGAGCTGTTTTTT	CASSSPGQGNTGELFF
few	.	TRBJ1-5	TRBV12-3/TRBV12-4	TGTGCCAGCAACCCATTGGGGGGGCGAACGCCCCAGCATTTT	CASNPLGGRTPQHF
few	.	TRBJ1-6	TRBV7-2	TGTGCCAGCAGCTTAGTCGCCAGGGTGGAGAATTCACCCCTCCACTTT	CASSLVARVENSPLHF
few	.	TRBJ2-4	TRBV5-6	TGTGCCAGCAGCTTGTACGGGGGCAACATTCAGTACTTC	CASSLYGGNIQYF
few	.	TRBJ2-5	TRBV7-2	TGTGCCAGCAGCTTAACTAGTAATCGGGAGACCCAGTACTTC	CASSLTSNRETQYF
many	.	TRBJ1-5	TRBV7-9	TGTGCCAGCAGCTTAGGCGGGACTCAGCCCCAGCATTTT	CASSLGGTQPQHF
many	.	TRBJ2-5	TRBV29-1	TGCAGCGTTGTAGAGACAGTCGAGACCCAGTACTTC	CSVVETVETQYF
few	.	TRBJ1-2	TRBV9	TGTGCCAGCAGCCCTCGGGTCCCCGACTATGGCTACACCTTC	CASSPRVPDYGYTF
few	.	TRBJ2-6	TRBV20-1	TGCAGTGCTAGAGATAGCAGGGCTGGGGCCAACGTCCTGACTTTC	CSARDSRAGANVLTF
.	TRBD1	TRBJ1-1	TRBV18	TGTGCCAGCTCACCCTTCGGGACAGTTAACACTGAAGCTTTCTTT	CASSPFGTVNTEAFF
.	TRBD2	TRBJ2-5	TRBV20-1	TGCAGTGCTCCTCGGACTAGCGGGGCGTTGGGGGAGACCCAGTACTTC	CSAPRTSGALGETQYF